What follows are 13 T cell receptor beta chains derived from one specimen sequenced in a study of CD4+ T cells in melanoma. Measured with immunoSEQ multiplex PCR; TCRdb has only the in-frame clones, and not every one. The sample includes around 16,000 clones, around 69% of them seen just once. Sample: cells from a culture (not recorded whether cultured in vitro). The receptor source for this set is a human donor with melanoma.

The V call is TRBV19, the J call TRBJ1-6, with TRBD1 identical over 7 bases. The germline gives CDR1 LNHDA, CDR2 SQIVND (reference sequence). This CDR3 has 13 amino acids. V was clipped by 7 bases and J by 10 bases; unmatched bases: 7. The CDR3 nucleotides read TGTGCCAGTAAACAGGGGAGCGAGTCACCCCTCCACTTT. Amino acid sequence: CASKQGSESPLHF.

The chain employs TRBV11-2 and TRBJ2-1, with D possibly being TRBD1 or TRBD2 (5 bases each). Deletions cut 3 bases from V and 6 bases from J, with 9 bases between. The CDR3 has 13 amino acids. CDR1 SGHAT and CDR2 FQNNGV come from the germline V gene. CDR3 protein: CASSLAGTNEQFF. In DNA, the CDR3 is TGTGCCAGCAGCTTGGCAGGGACCAATGAGCAGTTCTTC.

The chain is built from TRBV7-9 and TRBJ1-4; possible D gene TRBD1, 6 bases. This CDR3 spans 15 amino acids. Between the trimmed V and J ends, which lost 3 bases and 5 bases, there was a span of 13 bases. Per germline, CDR1 SEHNR and CDR2 FQNEAQ (reference sequence). The CDR3 sequence: CASSFGMDRNEKLFF. Written as DNA, the CDR3 is TGTGCCAGCAGCTTCGGGATGGACAGAAATGAAAAACTGTTTTTT.

As for this clone: The same CDR3 is also encoded by other DNA sequences in this sample. The V gene is TRBV2, the J gene TRBJ2-3; D not certain. Trimming cost V 0 bases and J 6 bases, with 13 bases left between them. Per the germline V gene, CDR1 is SNHLY and CDR2 is FYNNEI. The CDR3 runs to 15 residues. This CDR3 is CASSEAGPPGDTQYF. CDR3 DNA: TGTGCCAGCAGTGAAGCAGGGCCGCCCGGGGATACGCAGTATTTT.

The rearrangement links TRBV5-8 to TRBJ1-5; maybe TRBD1 (5 bases). The V end was cut by 2 bases, the J end by 2 bases, with 14 bases between. This CDR3 has 16 residues. Germline values: CDR1 SGHTS, CDR2 YDEGEE. The CDR3 here is CASSFQGNLRNQPQHF. The CDR3 region has the DNA TGTGCCAGCAGCTTTCAGGGAAACCTACGCAATCAGCCCCAGCATTTT. Looking up the rest from reference TRBV5-8 and TRBJ1-5 gives the full variable domain: EAGVTQSPTHLIKTRGQQATLRCSPISGHTSVYWYQQALGLGLQFLLWYDEGEERNRGNFPPRFSGRQFPNYSSELNVNALELEDSALYLCASSFQGNLRNQPQHFGDGTRLSIL.

This clone came up a few times. The rearrangement links TRBV19 to TRBJ2-5; TRBD2 aligns across 8 bases. Germline values: CDR1 LNHDA, CDR2 SQIVND (reference sequence). The CDR3 consists of 14 residues. The V and J ends lost 5 bases and 2 bases, in that order; junction bases with no gene match: 4. The CDR3 is CASSRVAGQETQYF. The CDR3, as DNA: TGTGCCAGTAGTCGGGTAGCGGGACAAGAGACCCAGTACTTC.

The rearrangement joins TRBV7-3 to TRBJ2-1; D may be TRBD1 (5 bases). Germline CDR1 SGHTA, CDR2 FQGTGA. The CDR3 sequence is 13 residues long. Trimming removed 5 bases at V and 4 bases at J, with 9 bases between. CDR3 nucleotide sequence: TGTGCCAGCAGCAGTGACAGATACAATGAGCAGTTCTTC. It translates to CASSSDRYNEQFF.

The chain is built from TRBV13 and TRBJ1-2; D gene ambiguous. The V end lost 6 bases, the J end lost 6 bases, and 17 bases lay between the germline ends. CDR1 is PRHDT, CDR2 FYEKMQ, per germline (reference sequence). The CDR3 extends over 14 amino acids. The CDR3: CASSPVGGAHGYTF. The CDR3 nucleotides are TGTGCCAGCAGTCCTGTAGGAGGCGCACATGGCTACACCTTC.

In this sample, this clone turned up once. The J gene is TRBJ1-5, the V gene TRBV10-3; 8 positions agree with TRBD1. This CDR3 contains 17 residues. CDR1 and CDR2 (germline): ENHRY, SYGVKD. V lost 2 bases and J lost 7; bases outside the gene matches: 13. This chain's CDR3 is CAISEAGWTGSLQPQHF. Written as DNA, the CDR3 is TGTGCCATCAGTGAGGCTGGTTGGACAGGGAGTTTGCAGCCCCAGCATTTT.

The CDR3 region is CASSDPGVSGGYTF. CDR3 DNA sequence: TGTGCCAGCAGTGATCCCGGGGTGTCGGGCGGCTACACCTTC. The rearrangement uses TRBV6-1 and TRBJ1-2; D ambiguous. The CDR3 loop spans 14 amino acids. CDR1 and CDR2 (germline): MNHNS, SASEGT. The V and J ends lost 3 bases and 8 bases respectively, with 16 bases between them.

In this sample, this clone turned up a few times. The chain carries TRBV6-1 and TRBJ2-7; tentatively, D is TRBD2 (7 bases). CDR1 and CDR2 (germline): MNHNS, SASEGT. The CDR3 has 13 residues. With 7 bases removed from V and 4 bases from J, the gap between germline ends came to 14 bases. This CDR3 is CASIEGGRYEQYF. CDR3 in DNA: TGTGCCAGCATCGAGGGGGGGCGGTACGAGCAGTACTTC.

The rearrangement joins TRBV14 to TRBJ1-1, with D uncertain. CDR1 SGHDN and CDR2 FVKESK come from the germline V gene. The ends were cut back, 4 bases at V and 0 bases at J, with 9 bases in the middle. CDR3 length: 14 residues. CDR3 sequence reads: CASSLAGMNTEAFF. The CDR3 nucleotides are TGTGCCAGCAGCCTGGCAGGTATGAACACTGAAGCTTTCTTT.

The CDR3 reads CSVEWLAGEKETQYF. The CDR3 DNA sequence: TGCAGCGTTGAATGGCTAGCGGGGGAAAAAGAGACCCAGTACTTC. The chain couples TRBV29-1 to TRBJ2-5; the match to TRBD2 covers 10 bases. Germline assignment: CDR1 SQVTM and CDR2 ANQGSEA. CDR3 length: 15 amino acids. Trimming took 2 bases from V and 3 from J; bases not matched to a gene: 6.